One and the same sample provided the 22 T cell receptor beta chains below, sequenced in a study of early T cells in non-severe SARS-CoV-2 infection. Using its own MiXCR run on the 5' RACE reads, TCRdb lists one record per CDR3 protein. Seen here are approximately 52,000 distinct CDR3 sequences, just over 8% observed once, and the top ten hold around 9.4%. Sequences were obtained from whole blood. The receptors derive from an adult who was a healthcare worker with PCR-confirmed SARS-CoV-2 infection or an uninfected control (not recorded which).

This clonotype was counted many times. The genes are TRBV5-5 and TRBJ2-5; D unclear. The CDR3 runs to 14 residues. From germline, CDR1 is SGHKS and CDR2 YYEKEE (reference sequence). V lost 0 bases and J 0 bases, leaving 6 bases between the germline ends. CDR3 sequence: CASSLEWYQETQYF. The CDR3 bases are TGTGCCAGCAGCTTGGAGTGGTACCAAGAGACCCAGTACTTC.

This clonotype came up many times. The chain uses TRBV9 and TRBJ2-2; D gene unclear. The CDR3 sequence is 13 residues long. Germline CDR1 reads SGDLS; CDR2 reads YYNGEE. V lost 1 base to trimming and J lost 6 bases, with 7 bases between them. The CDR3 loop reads CASSVRNSGELFF. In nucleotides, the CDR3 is TGTGCCAGCAGCGTACGTAACTCCGGGGAGCTGTTTTTT. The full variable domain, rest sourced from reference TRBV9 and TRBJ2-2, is DSGVTQTPKHLITATGQRVTLRCSPRSGDLSVYWYQQSLDQGLQFLIQYYNGEERAKGNILERFSAQQFPDLHSELNLSSLELGDSALYFCASSVRNSGELFFGEGSRLTVL.

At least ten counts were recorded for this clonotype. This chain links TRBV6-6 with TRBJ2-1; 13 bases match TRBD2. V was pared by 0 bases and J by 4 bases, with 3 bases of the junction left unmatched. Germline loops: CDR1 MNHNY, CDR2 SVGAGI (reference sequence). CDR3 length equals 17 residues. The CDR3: CASSYSGLAGAYNEQFF. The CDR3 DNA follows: TGTGCCAGCAGTTACTCAGGACTAGCGGGGGCTTACAATGAGCAGTTCTTC.

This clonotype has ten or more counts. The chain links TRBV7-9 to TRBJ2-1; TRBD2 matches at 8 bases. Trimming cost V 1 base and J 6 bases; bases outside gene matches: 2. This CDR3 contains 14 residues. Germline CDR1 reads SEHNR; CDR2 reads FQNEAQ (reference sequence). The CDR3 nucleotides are TGTGCCAGCAGCTTAGGAGGGACTAGCAATGAGCAGTTCTTC. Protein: CASSLGGTSNEQFF.

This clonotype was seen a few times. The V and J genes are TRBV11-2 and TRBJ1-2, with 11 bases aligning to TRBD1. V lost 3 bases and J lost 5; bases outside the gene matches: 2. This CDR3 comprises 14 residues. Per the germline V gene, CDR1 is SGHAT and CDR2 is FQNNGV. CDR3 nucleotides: TGTGCCAGCAGCTTCGGACAGGGGGCGTATGGCTACACCTTC. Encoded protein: CASSFGQGAYGYTF.

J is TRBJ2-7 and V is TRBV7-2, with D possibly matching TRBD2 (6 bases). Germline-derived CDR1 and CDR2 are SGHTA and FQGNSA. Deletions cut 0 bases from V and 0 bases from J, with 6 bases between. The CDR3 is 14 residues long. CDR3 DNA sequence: TGTGCCAGCAGCTTAGCTAGCGGCTCCTACGAGCAGTACTTC. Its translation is CASSLASGSYEQYF.

The DNA for the CDR3 is TGCAGTGTAGTAGGGATCGGTGAGCAGTTCTTC. It encodes CSVVGIGEQFF. The J gene is TRBJ2-1, the V gene TRBV20-1; D gene uncertain. This CDR3 is built from 11 residues. Germline CDR1 DFQATT, CDR2 SNEGSKA (reference sequence). The germline V and J ends were trimmed by 7 bases and 9 bases, with 13 bases remaining between them.

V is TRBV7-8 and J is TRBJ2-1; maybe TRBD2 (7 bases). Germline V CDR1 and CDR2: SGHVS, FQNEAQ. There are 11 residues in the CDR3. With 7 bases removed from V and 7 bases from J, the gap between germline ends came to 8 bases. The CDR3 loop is CASKGGNEQFF. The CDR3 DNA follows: TGTGCCAGCAAGGGGGGGAATGAGCAGTTCTTC.

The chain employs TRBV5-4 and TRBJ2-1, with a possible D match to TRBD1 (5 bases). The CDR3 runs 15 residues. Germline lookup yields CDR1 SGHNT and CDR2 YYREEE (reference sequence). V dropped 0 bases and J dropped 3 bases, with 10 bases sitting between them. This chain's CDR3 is CASSLATAIYNEQFF. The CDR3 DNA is TGTGCCAGCAGCTTGGCGACAGCTATCTACAATGAGCAGTTCTTC.

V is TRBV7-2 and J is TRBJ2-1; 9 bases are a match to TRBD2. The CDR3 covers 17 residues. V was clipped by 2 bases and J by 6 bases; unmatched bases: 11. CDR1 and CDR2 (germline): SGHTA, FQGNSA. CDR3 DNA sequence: TGTGCCAGCAGCTTAAGGGCAGGTAGCGGGAGTCCCAATGAGCAGTTCTTC. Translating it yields CASSLRAGSGSPNEQFF. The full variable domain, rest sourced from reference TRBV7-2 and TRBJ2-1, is GAGVSQSPSNKVTEKGKDVELRCDPISGHTALYWYRQSLGQGLEFLIYFQGNSAPDKSGLPSDRFSAERTGGSVSTLTIQRTQQEDSAVYLCASSLRAGSGSPNEQFFGPGTRLTVL.

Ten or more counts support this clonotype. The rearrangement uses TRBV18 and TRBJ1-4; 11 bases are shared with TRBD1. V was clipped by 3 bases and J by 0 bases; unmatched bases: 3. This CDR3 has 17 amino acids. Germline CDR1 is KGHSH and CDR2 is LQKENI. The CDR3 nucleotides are TGTGCCAGCTCACCGGGACAGGGGGTCGCAACTAATGAAAAACTGTTTTTT. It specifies CASSPGQGVATNEKLFF. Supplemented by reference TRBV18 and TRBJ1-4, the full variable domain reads NAGVMQNPRHLVRRRGQEARLRCSPMKGHSHVYWYRQLPEEGLKFMVYLQKENIIDESGMPKERFSAEFPKEGPSILRIQQVVRGDSAAYFCASSPGQGVATNEKLFFGSGTQLSVL.

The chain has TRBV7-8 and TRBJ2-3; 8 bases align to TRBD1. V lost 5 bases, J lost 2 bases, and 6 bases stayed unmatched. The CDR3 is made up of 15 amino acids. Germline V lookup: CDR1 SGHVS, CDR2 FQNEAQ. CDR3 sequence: CASSDWTGLTDTQYF. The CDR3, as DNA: TGTGCCAGCAGCGATTGGACAGGGCTCACAGATACGCAGTATTTT.

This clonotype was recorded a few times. The CDR3 spells CASSFRPNYGYTF. CDR3 nucleotides: TGCGCCAGCAGCTTTAGACCTAACTATGGCTACACCTTC. The genes are TRBV5-1 and TRBJ1-2; unclear D gene. V was trimmed by 2 bases and J by 0 bases, leaving 5 bases between them. The CDR3 has 13 residues. The germline gives CDR1 SGHRS, CDR2 YFSETQ.

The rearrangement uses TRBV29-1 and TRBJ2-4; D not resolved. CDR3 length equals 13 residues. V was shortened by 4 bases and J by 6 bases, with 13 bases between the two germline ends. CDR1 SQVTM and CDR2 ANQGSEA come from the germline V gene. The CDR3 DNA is TGCAGCGTTGCACACGCGGCAGGAAACATTCAGTACTTC. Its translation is CSVAHAAGNIQYF. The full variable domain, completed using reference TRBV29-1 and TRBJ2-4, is SAVISQKPSRDICQRGTSLTIQCQVDSQVTMMFWYRQQPGQSLTLIATANQGSEATYESGFVIDKFPISRPNLTFSTLTVSNMSPEDSSIYLCSVAHAAGNIQYFGAGTRLSVL.

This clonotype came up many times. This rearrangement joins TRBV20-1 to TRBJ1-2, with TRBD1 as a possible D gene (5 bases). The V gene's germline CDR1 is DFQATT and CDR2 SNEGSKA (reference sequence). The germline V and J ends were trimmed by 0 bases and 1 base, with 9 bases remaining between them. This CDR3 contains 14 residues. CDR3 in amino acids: CSARERDGNYGYTF. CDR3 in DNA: TGCAGTGCTAGAGAGAGGGACGGTAACTATGGCTACACCTTC.

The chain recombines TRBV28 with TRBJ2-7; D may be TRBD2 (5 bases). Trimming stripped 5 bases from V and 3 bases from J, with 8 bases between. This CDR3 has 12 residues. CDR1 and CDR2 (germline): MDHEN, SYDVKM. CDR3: CASSPGDYEQYF. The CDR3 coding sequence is TGTGCCAGCAGTCCCGGGGACTACGAGCAGTACTTC.

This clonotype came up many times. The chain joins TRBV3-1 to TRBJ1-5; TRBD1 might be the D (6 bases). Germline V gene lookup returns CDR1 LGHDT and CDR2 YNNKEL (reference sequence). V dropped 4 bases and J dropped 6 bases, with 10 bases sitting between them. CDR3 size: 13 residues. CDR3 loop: CASSRGGTQPQHF. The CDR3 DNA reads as TGTGCCAGCAGCCGAGGGGGAACTCAGCCCCAGCATTTT.

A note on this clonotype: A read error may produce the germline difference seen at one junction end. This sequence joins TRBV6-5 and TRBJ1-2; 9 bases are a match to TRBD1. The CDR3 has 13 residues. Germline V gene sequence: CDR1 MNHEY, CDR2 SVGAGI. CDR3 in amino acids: CASSLSDRGTLGF. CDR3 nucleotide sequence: TGTGCCAGCAGTCTATCTGACAGGGGGACCCTCGGCTTC.

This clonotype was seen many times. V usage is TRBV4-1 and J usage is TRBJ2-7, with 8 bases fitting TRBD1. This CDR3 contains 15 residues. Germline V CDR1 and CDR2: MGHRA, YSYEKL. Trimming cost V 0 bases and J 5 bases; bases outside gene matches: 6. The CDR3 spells CASSQEPRGRDEQYF. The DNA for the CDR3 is TGCGCCAGCAGCCAAGAACCCAGGGGGCGCGACGAGCAGTACTTC.

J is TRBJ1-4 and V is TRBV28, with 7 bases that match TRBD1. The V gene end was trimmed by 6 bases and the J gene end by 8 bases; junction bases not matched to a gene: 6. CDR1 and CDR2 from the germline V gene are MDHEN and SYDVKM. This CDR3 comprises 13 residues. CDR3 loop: CASRRTGGEKLFF. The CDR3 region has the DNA TGTGCCAGCAGGCGGACAGGAGGGGAAAAACTGTTTTTT.

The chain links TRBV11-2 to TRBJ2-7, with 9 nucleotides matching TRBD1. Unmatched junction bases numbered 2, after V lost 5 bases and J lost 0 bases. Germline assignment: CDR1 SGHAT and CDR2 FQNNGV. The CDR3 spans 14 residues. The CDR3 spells CASSKDRGSYEQYF. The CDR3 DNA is TGTGCCAGCAGCAAGGACAGGGGCTCCTACGAGCAGTACTTC.

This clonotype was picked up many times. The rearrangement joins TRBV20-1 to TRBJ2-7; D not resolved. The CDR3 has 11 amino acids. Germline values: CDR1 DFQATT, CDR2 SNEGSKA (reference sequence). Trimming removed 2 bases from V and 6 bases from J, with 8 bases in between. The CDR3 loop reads CSARRVAEQYF. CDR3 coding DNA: TGCAGTGCTAGAAGGGTGGCCGAGCAGTACTTC.